This record covers a single T cell receptor beta chain. Study processing details: Amplifying reference gene primers gave estimates of nucleated cell counts. Assay used: immunoSEQ multiplex PCR; TCRdb lists only in-frame clones, some missing. Clone size and V and J calls were adopted from that table, with D and trimming inferred from the DNA. The data hold under 95,000 clones, with 70% to 85% observed a single time. The data derive from a study of blood T cell repertoires in COVID-19. For the study at large: COVID-19 samples, acute and convalescent, were from the United States, Italy and Spain. T cells, B-cell-depleted T cells, or PBMCs provided the cDNA or gDNA that served as material.

In germline, CDR1 is LNHDA, CDR2 SQIVND (reference sequence). With 3 bases removed from V and 2 bases from J, the gap between germline ends came to 8 bases. This CDR3 spans 13 amino acids. The rearrangement uses TRBV19 and TRBJ2-7; TRBD2 might be the D (5 bases). This clonotype was sampled from a man aged 50 to 59 with active or convalescent COVID-19. Material: peripheral blood. CDR3 sequence reads: CASSIRGPYEQYF. CDR3 DNA: TGTGCCAGTAGTATCCGCGGGCCCTACGAGCAGTACTTC. The whole variable domain, remainder taken from reference TRBV19 and TRBJ2-7, is DGGITQSPKYLFRKEGQNVTLSCEQNLNHDAMYWYRQDPGQGLRLIYYSQIVNDFQKGDIAEGYSVSREKKESFPLTVTSAQKNPTAFYLCASSIRGPYEQYFGPGTRLTVT.